This TCR beta chain stems from a study of T-cell reconstitution after alpha-beta-depleted transplantation in children. Unique molecular identifiers were used in preparing the TCRbeta library. TCRdb analysed the PCR reads with MiXCR anew, one entry per CDR3 protein. In the table there are about 360,000 distinct CDR3 sequences, roughly 13% of which are singletons. This clonotype came up a few times. Germline CDR1 KGHSH, CDR2 LQKENI. The CDR3 contains 14 residues. V was pared by 6 bases and J by 8 bases, with 19 bases between. The clonotype was recovered from a human donor who donated a stem cell graft to a child with Fanconi anemia. This chain joins TRBV18 and TRBJ1-2, with TRBD1 as a possible D gene (5 bases). Sequenced material: PBMCs, taken from the stem cell graft. The CDR3 nucleotides read TGTGCCAGCTCCCAAGCAAAAAAAGGGGAAGGCTACACCTTC. Translated: CASSQAKKGEGYTF. The full variable domain, rest sourced from reference TRBV18 and TRBJ1-2, is NAGVMQNPRHLVRRRGQEARLRCSPMKGHSHVYWYRQLPEEGLKFMVYLQKENIIDESGMPKERFSAEFPKEGPSILRIQQVVRGDSAAYFCASSQAKKGEGYTFGSGTRLTVV.